This T cell receptor beta chain was identified during a study of T cell responses to AZD1222 COVID-19 vaccine. Study-level results: Just five or six AZD1222 recipients tested seropositive at baseline.

Method: immunoSEQ multiplex PCR; TCRdb's copy keeps in-frame clones and lacks some. Seen here are nearly 110,000 clones, almost 90% observed once, and the top ten hold 5.1%. V lost 1 base and J lost 4; bases outside the gene matches: 7. The CDR3 has 17 amino acids. CDR1 is KGHSH, CDR2 LQKENI, per germline. A note on this clone: Its cognate antigen is unknown.

Sample: peripheral blood, taken on day 0 of AZD1222 vaccination. This TCR came from an adult in good health. The rearrangement uses TRBV18 and TRBJ2-2, with 9 positions matching TRBD1. The CDR3 sequence is CASSPLSPGQGTGELFF. CDR3 in DNA: TGTGCCAGCTCACCACTTTCACCGGGACAGGGCACCGGGGAGCTGTTTTTT.